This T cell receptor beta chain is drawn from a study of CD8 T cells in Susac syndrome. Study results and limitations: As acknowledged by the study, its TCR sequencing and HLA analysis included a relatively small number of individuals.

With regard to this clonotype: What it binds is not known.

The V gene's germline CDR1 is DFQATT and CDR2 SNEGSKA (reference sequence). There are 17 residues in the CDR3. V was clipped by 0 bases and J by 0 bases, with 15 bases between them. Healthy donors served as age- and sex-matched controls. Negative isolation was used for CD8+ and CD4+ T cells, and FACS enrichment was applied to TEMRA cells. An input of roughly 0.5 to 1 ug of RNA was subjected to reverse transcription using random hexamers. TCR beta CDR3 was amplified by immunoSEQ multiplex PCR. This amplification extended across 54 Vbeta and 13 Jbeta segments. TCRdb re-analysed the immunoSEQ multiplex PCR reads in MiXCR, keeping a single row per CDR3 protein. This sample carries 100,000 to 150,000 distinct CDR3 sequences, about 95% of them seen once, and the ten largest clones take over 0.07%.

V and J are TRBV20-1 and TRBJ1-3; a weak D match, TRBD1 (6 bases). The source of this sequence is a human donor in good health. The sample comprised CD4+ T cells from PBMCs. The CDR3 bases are TGCAGTGCTAGAGATTCAAGGGGGACGTTCTCTGGAAACACCATATATTTT. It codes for CSARDSRGTFSGNTIYF.